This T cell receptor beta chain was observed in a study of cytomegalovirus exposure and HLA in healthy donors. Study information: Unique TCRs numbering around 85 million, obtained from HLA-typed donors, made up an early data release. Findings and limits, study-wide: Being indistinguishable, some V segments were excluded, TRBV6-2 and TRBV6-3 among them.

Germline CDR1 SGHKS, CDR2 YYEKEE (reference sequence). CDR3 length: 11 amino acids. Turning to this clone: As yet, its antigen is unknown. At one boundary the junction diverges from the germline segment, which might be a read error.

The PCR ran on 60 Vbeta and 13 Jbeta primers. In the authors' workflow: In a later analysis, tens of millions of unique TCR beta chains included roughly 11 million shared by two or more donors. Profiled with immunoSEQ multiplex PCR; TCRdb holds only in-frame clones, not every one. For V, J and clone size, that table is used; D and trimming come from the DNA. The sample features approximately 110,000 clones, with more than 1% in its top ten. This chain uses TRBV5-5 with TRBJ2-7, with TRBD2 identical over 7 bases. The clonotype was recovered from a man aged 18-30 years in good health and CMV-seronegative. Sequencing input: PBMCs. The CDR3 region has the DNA TGTGCCAGCACCGGGACTACATCCCGGGACTTC. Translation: CASTGTTSRDF.